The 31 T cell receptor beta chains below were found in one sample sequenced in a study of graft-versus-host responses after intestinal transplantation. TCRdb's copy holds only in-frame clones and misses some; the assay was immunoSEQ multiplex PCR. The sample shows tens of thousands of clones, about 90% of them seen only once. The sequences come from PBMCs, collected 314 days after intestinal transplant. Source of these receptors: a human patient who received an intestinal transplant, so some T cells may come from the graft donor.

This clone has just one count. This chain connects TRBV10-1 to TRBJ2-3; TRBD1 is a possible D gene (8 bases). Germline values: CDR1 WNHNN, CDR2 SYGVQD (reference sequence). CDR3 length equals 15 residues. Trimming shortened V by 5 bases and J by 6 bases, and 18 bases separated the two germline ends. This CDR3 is CASSPLGQGGDTQYF. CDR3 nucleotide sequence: TGCGCCAGCAGTCCCCTCGGACAGGGAGGGGATACGCAGTATTTT.

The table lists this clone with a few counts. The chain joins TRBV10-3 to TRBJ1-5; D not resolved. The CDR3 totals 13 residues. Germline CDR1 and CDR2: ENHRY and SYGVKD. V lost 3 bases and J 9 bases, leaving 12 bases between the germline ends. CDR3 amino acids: CAISERGDPPQHF. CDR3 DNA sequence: TGTGCCATCAGTGAAAGAGGAGATCCGCCCCAGCATTTT.

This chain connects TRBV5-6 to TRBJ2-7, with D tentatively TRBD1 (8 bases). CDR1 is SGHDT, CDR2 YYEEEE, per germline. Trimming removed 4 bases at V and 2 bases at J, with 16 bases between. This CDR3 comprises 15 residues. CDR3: CASSPGGRGPYEQYF. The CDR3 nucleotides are TGTGCCAGCAGCCCGGGGGGCAGGGGGCCCTACGAGCAGTACTTC. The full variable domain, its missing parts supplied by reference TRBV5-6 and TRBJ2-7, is DAGVTQSPTHLIKTRGQQVTLRCSPKSGHDTVSWYQQALGQGPQFIFQYYEEEERQRGNFPDRFSGHQFPNYSSELNVNALLLGDSALYLCASSPGGRGPYEQYFGPGTRLTVT.

The CDR3, as DNA: TGTGCCAGCAGAAGGCAATGGAACACTGAAGCTTTCTTT. The encoded protein is CASRRQWNTEAFF. The V and J genes are TRBV6-5 and TRBJ1-1; D is undetermined. CDR3 length equals 13 residues. CDR1 MNHEY and CDR2 SVGAGI come from the germline V gene. The germline V and J ends were trimmed by 6 bases and 1 base, with 9 bases remaining between them.

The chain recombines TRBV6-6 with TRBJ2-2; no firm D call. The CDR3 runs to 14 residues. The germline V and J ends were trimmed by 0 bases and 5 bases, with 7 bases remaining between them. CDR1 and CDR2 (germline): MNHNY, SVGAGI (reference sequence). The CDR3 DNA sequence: TGTGCCAGCAGTTACTCTGAGCCAACCGGGGAGCTGTTTTTT. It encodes CASSYSEPTGELFF.

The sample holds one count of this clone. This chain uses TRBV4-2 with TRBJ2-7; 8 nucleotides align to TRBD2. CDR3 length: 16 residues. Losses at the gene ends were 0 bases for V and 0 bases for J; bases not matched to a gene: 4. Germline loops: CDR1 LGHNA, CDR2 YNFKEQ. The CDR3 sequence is CASSQETGTSSYEQYF. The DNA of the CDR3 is TGTGCCAGCAGCCAAGAGACGGGGACTAGCTCCTACGAGCAGTACTTC.

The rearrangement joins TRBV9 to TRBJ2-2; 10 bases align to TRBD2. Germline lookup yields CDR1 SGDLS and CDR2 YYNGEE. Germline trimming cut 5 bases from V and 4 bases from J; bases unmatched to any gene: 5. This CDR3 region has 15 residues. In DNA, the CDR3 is TGTGCCAGCAGTCTAGCGGGAGTGCTCACCGGGGAGCTGTTTTTT. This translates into CASSLAGVLTGELFF.

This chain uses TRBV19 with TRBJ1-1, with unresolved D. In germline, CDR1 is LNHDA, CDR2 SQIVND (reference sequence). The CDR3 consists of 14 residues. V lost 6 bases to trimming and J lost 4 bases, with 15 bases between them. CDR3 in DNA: TGTGCCAGTAGCAAATGGGGTCTTGGCACTGAAGCTTTCTTT. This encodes CASSKWGLGTEAFF. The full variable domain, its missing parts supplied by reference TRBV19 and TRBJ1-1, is DGGITQSPKYLFRKEGQNVTLSCEQNLNHDAMYWYRQDPGQGLRLIYYSQIVNDFQKGDIAEGYSVSREKKESFPLTVTSAQKNPTAFYLCASSKWGLGTEAFFGQGTRLTVV.

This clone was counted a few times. As DNA, the CDR3 is TGCGCCAGCAGCCAAGTCGTGGGACAGAGCTATGGCTACACCTTC. This codes for CASSQVVGQSYGYTF. The rearrangement uses TRBV4-1 and TRBJ1-2, with 7 bases identical to TRBD1. Germline loops: CDR1 MGHRA, CDR2 YSYEKL. V was clipped by 1 base and J by 4 bases; unmatched bases: 6. This CDR3 is 15 amino acids long.

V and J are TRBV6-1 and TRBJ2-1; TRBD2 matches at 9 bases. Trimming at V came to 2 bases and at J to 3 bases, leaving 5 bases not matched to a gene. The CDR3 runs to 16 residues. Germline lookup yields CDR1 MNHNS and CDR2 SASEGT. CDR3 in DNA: TGTGCCAGCAGTGAACTAGCGGGACGCCTCTACAATGAGCAGTTCTTC. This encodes CASSELAGRLYNEQFF.

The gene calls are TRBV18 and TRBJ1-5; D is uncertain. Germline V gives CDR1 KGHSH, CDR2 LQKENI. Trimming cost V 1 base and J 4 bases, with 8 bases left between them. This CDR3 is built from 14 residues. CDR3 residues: CASSPRPENQPQHF. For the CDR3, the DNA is TGTGCCAGCTCACCACGGCCCGAGAATCAGCCCCAGCATTTT. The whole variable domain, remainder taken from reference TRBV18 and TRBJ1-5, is NAGVMQNPRHLVRRRGQEARLRCSPMKGHSHVYWYRQLPEEGLKFMVYLQKENIIDESGMPKERFSAEFPKEGPSILRIQQVVRGDSAAYFCASSPRPENQPQHFGDGTRLSIL.

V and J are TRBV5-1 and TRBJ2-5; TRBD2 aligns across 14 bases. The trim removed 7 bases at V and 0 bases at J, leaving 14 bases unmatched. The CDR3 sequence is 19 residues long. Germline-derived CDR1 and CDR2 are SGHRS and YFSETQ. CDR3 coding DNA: TGCGCCAGCCGAAGTGTTTGGACTAGCGGGAGGTCGTACCAAGAGACCCAGTACTTC. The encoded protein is CASRSVWTSGRSYQETQYF.

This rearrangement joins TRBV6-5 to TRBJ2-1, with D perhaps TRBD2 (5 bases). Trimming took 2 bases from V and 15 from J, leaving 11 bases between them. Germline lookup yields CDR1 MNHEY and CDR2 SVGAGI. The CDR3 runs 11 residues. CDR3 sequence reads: CASSYEGCLFF. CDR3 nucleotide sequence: TGTGCCAGCAGTTACGAGGGTTGTCTGTTCTTC.

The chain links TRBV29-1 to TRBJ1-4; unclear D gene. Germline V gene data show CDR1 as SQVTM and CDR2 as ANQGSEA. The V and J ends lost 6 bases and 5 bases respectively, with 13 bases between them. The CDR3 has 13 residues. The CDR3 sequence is CSVQDRRNEKLFF. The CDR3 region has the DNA TGCAGCGTCCAGGACCGCAGAAATGAAAAACTGTTTTTT.

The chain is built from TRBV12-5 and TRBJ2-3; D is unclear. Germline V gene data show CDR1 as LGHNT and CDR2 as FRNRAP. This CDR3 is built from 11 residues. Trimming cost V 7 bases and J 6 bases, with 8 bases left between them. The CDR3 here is CASALDDTQYF. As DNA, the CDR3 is TGTGCTAGTGCTCTGGACGATACGCAGTATTTT.

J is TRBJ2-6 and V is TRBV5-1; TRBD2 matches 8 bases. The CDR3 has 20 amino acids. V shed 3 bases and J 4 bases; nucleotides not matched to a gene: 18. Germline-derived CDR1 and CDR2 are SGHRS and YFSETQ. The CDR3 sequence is CASSWTLPTSGAGGANVLTF. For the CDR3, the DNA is TGCGCCAGCAGCTGGACGCTCCCTACTAGCGGAGCGGGCGGGGCCAACGTCCTGACTTTC.

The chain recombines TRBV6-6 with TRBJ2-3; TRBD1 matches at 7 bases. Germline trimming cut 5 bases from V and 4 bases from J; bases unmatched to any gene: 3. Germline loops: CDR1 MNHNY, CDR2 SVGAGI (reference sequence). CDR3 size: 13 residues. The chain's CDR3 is CASSPQGADTQYF. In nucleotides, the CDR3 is TGTGCCAGCAGTCCTCAGGGGGCAGATACGCAGTATTTT.

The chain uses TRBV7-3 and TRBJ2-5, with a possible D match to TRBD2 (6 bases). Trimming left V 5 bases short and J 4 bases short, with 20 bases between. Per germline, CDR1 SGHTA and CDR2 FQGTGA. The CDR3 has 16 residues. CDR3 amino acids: CASSKNGKTSGETQYF. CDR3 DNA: TGTGCCAGCAGCAAAAATGGGAAGACTAGTGGAGAGACCCAGTACTTC.

The CDR3 DNA follows: TGTGCCAGCAGCTTAGCAGGGGGCAAGGGCTACACCTTC. Its translation: CASSLAGGKGYTF. This chain uses TRBV7-9 with TRBJ1-2; 7 nucleotides align to TRBD1. V trimming: 0 bases; J trimming: 8 bases; junction bases outside the gene matches: 3. CDR1 SEHNR and CDR2 FQNEAQ come from the germline V gene (reference sequence). The CDR3 is 13 residues long. The whole variable domain, remainder taken from reference TRBV7-9 and TRBJ1-2, is DTGVSQNPRHKITKRGQNVTFRCDPISEHNRLYWYRQTLGQGPEFLTYFQNEAQLEKSRLLSDRFSAERPKGSFSTLEIQRTEQGDSAMYLCASSLAGGKGYTFGSGTRLTVV.

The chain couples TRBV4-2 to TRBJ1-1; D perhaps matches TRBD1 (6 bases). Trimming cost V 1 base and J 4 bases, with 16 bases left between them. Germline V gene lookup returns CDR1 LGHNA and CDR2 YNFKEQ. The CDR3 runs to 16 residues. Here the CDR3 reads CASSQASQGGSTEAFF. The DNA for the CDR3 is TGTGCCAGCAGCCAAGCATCACAGGGCGGAAGCACTGAAGCTTTCTTT.

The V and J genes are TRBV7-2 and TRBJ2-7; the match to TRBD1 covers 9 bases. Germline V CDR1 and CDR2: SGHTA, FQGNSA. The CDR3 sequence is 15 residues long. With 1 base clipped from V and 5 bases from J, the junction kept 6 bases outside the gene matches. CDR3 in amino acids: CASSLDPGTGNEQYF. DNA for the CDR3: TGTGCCAGCAGCTTAGACCCCGGGACAGGGAACGAGCAGTACTTC. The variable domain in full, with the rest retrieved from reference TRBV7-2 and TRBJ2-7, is GAGVSQSPSNKVTEKGKDVELRCDPISGHTALYWYRQSLGQGLEFLIYFQGNSAPDKSGLPSDRFSAERTGGSVSTLTIQRTQQEDSAVYLCASSLDPGTGNEQYFGPGTRLTVT.

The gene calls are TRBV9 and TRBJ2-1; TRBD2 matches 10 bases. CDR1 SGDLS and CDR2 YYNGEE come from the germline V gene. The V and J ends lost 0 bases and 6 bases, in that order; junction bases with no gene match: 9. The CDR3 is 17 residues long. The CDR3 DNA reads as TGTGCCAGCAGCGTAGGGGGACTAGCGTTCGGTAGCAATGAGCAGTTCTTC. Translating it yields CASSVGGLAFGSNEQFF. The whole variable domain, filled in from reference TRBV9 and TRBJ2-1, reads DSGVTQTPKHLITATGQRVTLRCSPRSGDLSVYWYQQSLDQGLQFLIQYYNGEERAKGNILERFSAQQFPDLHSELNLSSLELGDSALYFCASSVGGLAFGSNEQFFGPGTRLTVL.

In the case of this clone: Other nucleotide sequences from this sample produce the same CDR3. CDR3 sequence reads: CASSQGTIAGNEQFF. The DNA of the CDR3 is TGCGCCAGCAGCCAAGGGACTATCGCGGGGAACGAGCAGTTCTTC. This chain uses TRBV4-1 with TRBJ2-1; D is possibly TRBD2 (6 bases). Trimming took off 1 base at V and 10 bases at J, with 17 bases between the two ends. CDR1 MGHRA and CDR2 YSYEKL come from the germline V gene. The length of the CDR3 is 15 residues.

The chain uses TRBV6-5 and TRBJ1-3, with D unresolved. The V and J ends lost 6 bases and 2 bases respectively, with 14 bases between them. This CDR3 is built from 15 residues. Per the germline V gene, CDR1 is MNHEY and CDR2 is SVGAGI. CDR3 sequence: CASSSKTRPGNTIYF. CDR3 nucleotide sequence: TGTGCCAGCAGCTCCAAGACAAGGCCTGGAAACACCATATATTTT.

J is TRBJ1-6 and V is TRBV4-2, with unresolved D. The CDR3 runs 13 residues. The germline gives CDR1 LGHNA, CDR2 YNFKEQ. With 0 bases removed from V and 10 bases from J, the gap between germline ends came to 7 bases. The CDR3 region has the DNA TGTGCCAGCAGCCAAGATGACAACTCACCCCTCCACTTT. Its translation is CASSQDDNSPLHF.

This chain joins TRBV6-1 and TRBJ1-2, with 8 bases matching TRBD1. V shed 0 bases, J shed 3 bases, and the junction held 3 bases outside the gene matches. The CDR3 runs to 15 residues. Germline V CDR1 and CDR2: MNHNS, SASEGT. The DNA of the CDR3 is TGTGCCAGCAGTGAAGCAAGGACAGGGTACTATGGCTACACCTTC. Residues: CASSEARTGYYGYTF.

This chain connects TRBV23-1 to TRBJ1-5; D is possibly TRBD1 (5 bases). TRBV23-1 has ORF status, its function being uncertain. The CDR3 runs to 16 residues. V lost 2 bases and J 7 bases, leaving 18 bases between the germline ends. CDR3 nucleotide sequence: TGCGCCAGCAGTCAAGGTTGGGGAGGGGCACGACAGCCCCAGCATTTT. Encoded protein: CASSQGWGGARQPQHF.

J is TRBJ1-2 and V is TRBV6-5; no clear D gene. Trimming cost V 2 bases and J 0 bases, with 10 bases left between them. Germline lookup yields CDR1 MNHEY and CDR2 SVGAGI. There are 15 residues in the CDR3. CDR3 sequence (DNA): TGTGCCAGCAGTTACGGGCAGCCTACTAACTATGGCTACACCTTC. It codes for CASSYGQPTNYGYTF.

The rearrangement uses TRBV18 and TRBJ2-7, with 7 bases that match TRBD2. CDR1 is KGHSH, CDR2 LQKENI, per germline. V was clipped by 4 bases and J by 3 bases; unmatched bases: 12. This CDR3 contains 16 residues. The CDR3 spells CASSHLSGTKYYEQYF. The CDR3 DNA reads TGTGCCAGCTCACATTTGTCCGGGACTAAGTACTACGAGCAGTACTTC.

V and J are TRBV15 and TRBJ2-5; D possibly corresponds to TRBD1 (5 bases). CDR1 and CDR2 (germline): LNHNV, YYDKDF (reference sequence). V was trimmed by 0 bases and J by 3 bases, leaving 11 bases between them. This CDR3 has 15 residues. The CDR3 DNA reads TGTGCCACCAGCAGAGATTTATCCAGGGAAGAGACCCAGTACTTC. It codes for CATSRDLSREETQYF.

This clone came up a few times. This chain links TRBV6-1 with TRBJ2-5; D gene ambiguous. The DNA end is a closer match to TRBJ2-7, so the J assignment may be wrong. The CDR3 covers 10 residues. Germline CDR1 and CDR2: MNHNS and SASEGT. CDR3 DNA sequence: TGTGCCAGCGGGGTCTACGAGCAGTACTTC. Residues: CASGVYEQYF.